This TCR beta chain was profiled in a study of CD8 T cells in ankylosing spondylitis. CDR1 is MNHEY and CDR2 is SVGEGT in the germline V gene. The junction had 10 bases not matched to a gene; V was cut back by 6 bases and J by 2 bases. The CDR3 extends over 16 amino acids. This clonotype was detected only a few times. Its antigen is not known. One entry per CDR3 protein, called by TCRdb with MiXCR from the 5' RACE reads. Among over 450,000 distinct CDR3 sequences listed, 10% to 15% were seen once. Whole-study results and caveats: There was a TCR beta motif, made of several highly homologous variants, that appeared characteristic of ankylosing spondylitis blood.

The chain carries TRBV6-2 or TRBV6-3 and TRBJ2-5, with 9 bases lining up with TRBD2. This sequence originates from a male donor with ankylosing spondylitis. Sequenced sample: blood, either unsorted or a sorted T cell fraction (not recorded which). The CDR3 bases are TGTGCCAGCAGGAATCGAGCGGGAGGTTGGCAAGAGACCCAGTACTTC. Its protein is CASRNRAGGWQETQYF.